This T cell receptor beta chain was retrieved from a study of T cell repertoires in ileal Crohn's disease. As for the study in general: Surgery for a complication: stricturing in about 61%, penetrating in approximately 40%.

Study-wide findings and caveats: Clonality above 26.8% at surgery always came with endoscopic recurrence.

Eligibility required adulthood, ileal or ileocolonic Crohn's disease and indicated ileocolonic resection. Per sample, about 460 nanograms of biopsy DNA were TCRB immunosequenced. Sequencing was performed with immunoSEQ multiplex PCR; in TCRdb, only in-frame clones are kept and a portion is missing. The profile shows about 30,000 clones, about 81% of them singletons. Trimming at V came to 2 bases and at J to 3 bases, leaving 4 bases not matched to a gene. CDR3 length: 14 residues. Per the germline V gene, CDR1 is MGHDK and CDR2 is SYGVNS. Details on this clone: What it binds is unknown.

Sequenced sample: ileal tissue. The chain is built from TRBV25-1 and TRBJ2-7, with 7 bases aligning to TRBD1. This TCR came from an adult with Crohn's disease. The CDR3 nucleotides are TGTGCCAGCAGTGAACGGACAGGAGACTACGAGCAGTACTTC. Amino acids: CASSERTGDYEQYF.